The source of this T cell receptor (beta chain) is a study of blood T cell repertoires in COVID-19. Original processing methods: Reference gene primer amplification yielded estimated nucleated cell counts. The table came from immunoSEQ multiplex PCR; TCRdb's copy has only in-frame clones and leaves some out. That table gives V, J and clone size, and the DNA gave D and trimming. The top ten clones hold approximately 15% of a sample with around 100,000 clones, approximately 87% of them seen once. The V end lost 0 bases, the J end lost 3 bases, and 10 bases lay between the germline ends. This CDR3 comprises 14 residues. The germline V gene has CDR1 SGDLS and CDR2 YYNGEE.

The chain uses TRBV9 and TRBJ2-7; D is perhaps TRBD1 (7 bases). The TCR originated in a human donor in a cohort sampled during active COVID-19. Source material: peripheral blood. The CDR3 loop is CASSVGGDSYEQYF. In DNA form, the CDR3 reads TGTGCCAGCAGCGTAGGGGGGGACAGCTACGAGCAGTACTTC.